Shown below are 27 T cell receptor beta chains from a single sample sequenced in a study of T cell responses to AZD1222 COVID-19 vaccine. Profiling relied on immunoSEQ multiplex PCR, and the TCRdb table lists in-frame clones only, not all of them. The data show approximately 150,000 clones, just over 90% seen once. Here the sequenced sample was peripheral blood, taken on day 0 of AZD1222 vaccination. The receptors were gathered from an adult in good health.

The genes are TRBV7-2 and TRBJ2-1, with 10 bases that match TRBD2. This CDR3 spans 16 amino acids. Trimming at V came to 5 bases and at J to 2 bases, leaving 6 bases not matched to a gene. CDR1 SGHTA and CDR2 FQGNSA come from the germline V gene. For the CDR3, the DNA is TGTGCCAGCAGCAACTATAGCGGGGGGACCTACAATGAGCAGTTCTTC. Its translation: CASSNYSGGTYNEQFF.

The genes are TRBV2 and TRBJ1-5; D is ambiguous. Germline V gene sequence: CDR1 SNHLY, CDR2 FYNNEI. Deletions cut 6 bases from V and 3 bases from J, with 3 bases between. The CDR3 covers 11 residues. The CDR3 sequence: CASSFNQPQHF. Here the CDR3 DNA reads TGTGCCAGCAGCTTCAATCAGCCCCAGCATTTT.

This clone was observed a handful of times. The chain couples TRBV4-3 to TRBJ1-5; D is ambiguous. The CDR3 has 14 amino acids. V shed 0 bases and J shed 0 bases, with 3 bases lying between them. CDR1 and CDR2 (germline): LGHNA, YSLEER. CDR3 nucleotides: TGCGCCAGCAGCCAAGAGAGTAGCAATCAGCCCCAGCATTTT. The encoded protein is CASSQESSNQPQHF.

CDR3 loop: CASSVGASGGGEQFF. The DNA for the CDR3 is TGTGCCAGCAGCGTAGGGGCTAGCGGGGGCGGTGAGCAGTTCTTC. The chain combines TRBV9 with TRBJ2-1, with 10 bases fitting TRBD2. The CDR3 contains 15 residues. Germline CDR1 SGDLS, CDR2 YYNGEE. Trimming took 0 bases from V and 9 from J; bases not matched to a gene: 6.

The V call is TRBV19, the J call TRBJ2-7; D might be TRBD2 (8 bases). Germline V lookup: CDR1 LNHDA, CDR2 SQIVND (reference sequence). CDR3 length equals 15 residues. The V gene lost 5 bases and the J gene lost 5 bases, with 19 bases spanning the gap. DNA for the CDR3: TGTGCCAGTAGTTGGACGGGAGGGGGCCCGGACGAGCAGTACTTC. This codes for CASSWTGGGPDEQYF.

The CDR3 DNA follows: TGTGCCAGCTCACCGAGGCAGGGGGAATGGTACTTC. This codes for CASSPRQGEWYF. The rearrangement links TRBV18 to TRBJ2-7; 7 nucleotides match TRBD1. Germline CDR1 and CDR2: KGHSH and LQKENI. The CDR3 sequence is 12 residues long. Unmatched junction bases numbered 8, after V lost 3 bases and J lost 12 bases.

The J gene is TRBJ1-1, the V gene TRBV5-1; D is perhaps TRBD1 (5 bases). Germline loops: CDR1 SGHRS, CDR2 YFSETQ. Trimming cost V 0 bases and J 2 bases, with 11 bases left between them. This CDR3 has 15 residues. CDR3 protein: CASSLDTGSNTEAFF. The CDR3, as DNA: TGCGCCAGCAGCTTGGATACAGGATCTAACACTGAAGCTTTCTTT.

V and J are TRBV6-2 or TRBV6-3 and TRBJ2-5; weak D call: TRBD2 (6 bases). The CDR3 length is 16 residues. CDR1 and CDR2 from the germline V gene are MNHEY and SVGEGT. V lost 6 bases and J lost 5, with 22 bases in between. CDR3 in amino acids: CASSSRAGPLSETQYF. Written as DNA, the CDR3 is TGTGCCAGCAGCTCCCGGGCGGGGCCACTGTCTGAGACCCAGTACTTC.

This rearrangement joins TRBV19 to TRBJ1-5; D is unresolved. This CDR3 is 16 amino acids long. Germline V gene sequence: CDR1 LNHDA, CDR2 SQIVND (reference sequence). Trimming removed 3 bases from V and 0 bases from J, with 12 bases in between. The CDR3 loop is CASSMWGSHSNQPQHF. In DNA, the CDR3 is TGTGCCAGTAGTATGTGGGGAAGCCATAGCAATCAGCCCCAGCATTTT.

J is TRBJ1-6 and V is TRBV10-1; D possibly corresponds to TRBD1 (5 bases). The CDR3 has 19 amino acids. CDR1 is WNHNN and CDR2 is SYGVQD in the germline V gene (reference sequence). Trimming stripped 0 bases from V and 2 bases from J, with 17 bases between. The CDR3 nucleotides are TGCGCCAGCAGTGAGTCGAAAGGGGAGGTTAATACCTATAATTCACCCCTCCACTTT. It translates to CASSESKGEVNTYNSPLHF.

This chain uses TRBV4-1 with TRBJ1-5, with D perhaps matching TRBD1 (5 bases). This CDR3 spans 16 amino acids. V shed 4 bases and J shed 7 bases, with 20 bases lying between them. In germline, CDR1 is MGHRA, CDR2 YSYEKL. Here the CDR3 DNA reads TGCGCCAGCAGCCGGGACGGTAGTGGGGGAGAGCAGCCCCAGCATTTT. Its protein is CASSRDGSGGEQPQHF.

The chain carries TRBV27 and TRBJ2-7; no definite D call. Germline values: CDR1 MNHEY, CDR2 SMNVEV (reference sequence). Trimming pared 8 bases from V and 0 bases from J, leaving 11 bases between. The CDR3 has 13 residues. The CDR3 reads CASAPGLSYEQYF. The CDR3 DNA is TGTGCCAGCGCCCCGGGCCTCTCCTACGAGCAGTACTTC.

DNA for the CDR3: TGTGCCAGCGGGGACCTGGGTCACTATGGCTACACCTTC. Translated, it gives CASGDLGHYGYTF. V is TRBV12-3 or TRBV12-4 and J is TRBJ1-2; a weak D match, TRBD1 (5 bases). V was cut by 8 bases and J by 3 bases, with 13 bases left in between. The CDR3 totals 13 residues.

This rearrangement joins TRBV27 to TRBJ1-1; 8 bases are a match to TRBD1. This CDR3 is built from 15 residues. V dropped 8 bases and J dropped 5; count of bases not matched to a gene: 13. CDR1 is MNHEY and CDR2 is SMNVEV in the germline V gene (reference sequence). DNA for the CDR3: TGTGCCAGCCTATATTCAGGGGGCGAGGGTACTGAAGCTTTCTTT. It yields the protein CASLYSGGEGTEAFF.

The gene calls are TRBV5-5 and TRBJ2-1; possible D gene TRBD1, 7 bases. The CDR3 runs to 16 residues. V was cut by 4 bases and J by 4 bases, with 18 bases left in between. Per germline, CDR1 SGHKS and CDR2 YYEKEE (reference sequence). The DNA for the CDR3 is TGTGCCAGCAGCACCTTCAGGGGGGTTCGATACAATGAGCAGTTCTTC. Its translation: CASSTFRGVRYNEQFF. The entire variable domain, with the rest obtained from reference TRBV5-5 and TRBJ2-1, is as follows: DAGVTQSPTHLIKTRGQQVTLRCSPISGHKSVSWYQQVLGQGPQFIFQYYEKEERGRGNFPDRFSARQFPNYSSELNVNALLLGDSALYLCASSTFRGVRYNEQFFGPGTRLTVL.

The chain employs TRBV5-1 and TRBJ2-1; D is ambiguous. The germline V and J ends were trimmed by 2 bases and 9 bases, with 12 bases remaining between them. Germline V gives CDR1 SGHRS, CDR2 YFSETQ. The CDR3 runs to 13 residues. In nucleotides, the CDR3 is TGCGCCAGCAGCTTTCGTTACGAGAGTGAGCAGTTCTTC. Translating gives CASSFRYESEQFF.

This chain links TRBV3-1 (or the pseudogene TRBV3-2) with TRBJ2-7; 8 bases are shared with TRBD2. Germline CDR1 is LGHDT and CDR2 is YNNKEL (reference sequence). V lost 3 bases to trimming and J lost 6 bases; unmatched junction nucleotides: 7. The CDR3 spans 14 residues. CDR3 amino acids: CASSQVGRGAEQYF. CDR3 bases: TGTGCCAGCAGCCAGGTCGGGCGGGGGGCCGAGCAGTACTTC.

V is TRBV9 and J is TRBJ2-7, with 9 bases matching TRBD1. Trimming took 7 bases from V and 0 from J; bases not matched to a gene: 8. This CDR3 is built from 15 residues. Germline V gives CDR1 SGDLS, CDR2 YYNGEE. CDR3 in amino acids: CASALGGQGSYEQYF. The CDR3 DNA reads as TGTGCCAGCGCCCTTGGGGGACAGGGCTCCTACGAGCAGTACTTC.

This clone was seen only a few times. The CDR3 bases are TGTGCCAGCAGCTTAAATCCACTAGCTGGCGGGGAGCTGTTTTTT. Translated, it gives CASSLNPLAGGELFF. The chain couples TRBV7-8 to TRBJ2-2, with a tentative D call TRBD2 (6 bases). V dropped 2 bases and J dropped 7 bases, with 14 bases sitting between them. This CDR3 is 15 amino acids long. The germline V gene encodes CDR1 SGHVS and CDR2 FQNEAQ.

The chain couples TRBV11-1 to TRBJ2-1; 10 bases agree with TRBD2. Trimming cost V 1 base and J 6 bases; bases outside gene matches: 0. The CDR3 covers 14 residues. Germline lookup yields CDR1 SGHAT and CDR2 FQDESV (reference sequence). CDR3 amino acids: CASSLGLAGNEQFF. The DNA for the CDR3 is TGTGCCAGCAGCTTAGGACTAGCGGGCAATGAGCAGTTCTTC. Looking up the rest from reference TRBV11-1 and TRBJ2-1 gives the full variable domain: EAEVAQSPRYKITEKSQAVAFWCDPISGHATLYWYRQILGQGPELLVQFQDESVVDDSQLPKDRFSAERLKGVDSTLKIQPAELGDSAMYLCASSLGLAGNEQFFGPGTRLTVL.

The rearrangement links TRBV6-5 to TRBJ2-5, with D possibly matching TRBD1 (5 bases). Trimming left V 6 bases short and J 7 bases short, with 9 bases between. Germline V lookup: CDR1 MNHEY, CDR2 SVGAGI. The CDR3 extends over 11 amino acids. The CDR3: CASSLGATQYF. DNA of the CDR3: TGTGCCAGCAGCCTAGGGGCGACCCAGTACTTC.

This chain connects TRBV7-2 to TRBJ2-3, with 8 bases lining up with TRBD2. The ends lost 8 bases at V and 2 bases at J; junction bases unmatched: 12. Germline lookup yields CDR1 SGHTA and CDR2 FQGNSA. This CDR3 contains 16 residues. The CDR3 sequence is CASGSGLAGYTDTQYF. The CDR3 nucleotides read TGTGCCAGCGGCTCCGGTCTAGCGGGCTACACAGATACGCAGTATTTT.

The chain has TRBV7-2 and TRBJ2-3; D may be TRBD2 (6 bases). V lost 0 bases, J lost 3 bases, and 10 bases lay in between. The CDR3 is 15 residues long. In germline, CDR1 is SGHTA, CDR2 FQGNSA. The CDR3 region is CASSLAGTGTDTQYF. The CDR3 DNA follows: TGTGCCAGCAGCTTAGCCGGGACTGGGACAGATACGCAGTATTTT.

This chain links TRBV18 with TRBJ1-4; D uncertain. The CDR3 length is 14 residues. The germline V gene has CDR1 KGHSH and CDR2 LQKENI. V was shortened by 5 bases and J by 4 bases, with 11 bases between the two germline ends. The CDR3 sequence is CASSATSDNEKLFF. The CDR3 region has the DNA TGTGCCAGCTCAGCGACATCTGATAATGAAAAACTGTTTTTT.

This sequence joins TRBV5-5 and TRBJ1-1; a weak D match, TRBD1 (6 bases). V dropped 2 bases and J dropped 0 bases, with 14 bases sitting between them. The CDR3 has 16 amino acids. The germline gives CDR1 SGHKS, CDR2 YYEKEE (reference sequence). CDR3 protein: CASSLSGYRVNTEAFF. In DNA form, the CDR3 reads TGTGCCAGCAGCTTAAGTGGCTACAGGGTGAACACTGAAGCTTTCTTT.

This rearrangement joins TRBV29-1 to TRBJ1-1, with TRBD1 as a possible D gene (6 bases). Germline lookup yields CDR1 SQVTM and CDR2 ANQGSEA. The CDR3 is 15 amino acids. Trimming cost V 0 bases and J 1 base, with 12 bases left between them. CDR3 nucleotides: TGCAGCGTTGAAGAAGGAGGCAGGGGGAACACTGAAGCTTTCTTT. The encoded protein is CSVEEGGRGNTEAFF.

This chain connects TRBV7-9 to TRBJ1-5; D remains unclear. Trimming shortened V by 1 base and J by 6 bases, and 7 bases separated the two germline ends. The CDR3 is 13 residues long. Per germline, CDR1 SEHNR and CDR2 FQNEAQ (reference sequence). Here the CDR3 DNA reads TGTGCCAGCAGCTTAGGTTTGGGTCAGCCCCAGCATTTT. Translating it yields CASSLGLGQPQHF.